This T cell receptor (beta chain) stems from a study of CD8 T cells in Susac syndrome (dated 2019 in TCRdb). As for the study more broadly: The study used repertoire sequencing to test whether antigen drove CD8+ T cell activation and differentiation in Susac syndrome. The paper as a whole reports these results and caveats: The study acknowledged that relatively few individuals were included in the TCR sequencing and HLA analysis.

Reading from cysteine to phenylalanine, the CDR3 counts 16 amino acids. The sequence is cut down to CDR3 DNA, 48 bases in frame from base 1. For this chain, trimming is 4 bases at the V end and 5 bases at the J end, and the number of junction bases without a gene match is 12. As encoded in the germline V gene, CDR1 is MGHRA while CDR2 is YSYEKL. Peripheral blood CD8+ and CD4+ T cells from healthy donors, Susac syndrome patients and multiple sclerosis patients were profiled using high-throughput TCR beta sequencing. Healthy donors were included as age- and sex-matched controls. Bulk CD8+ and CD4+ T cells were purified magnetically by negative isolation, whereas CD8+ TEMRA cells were enriched by FACS. Blood was collected in EDTA tubes and processed within 24 hours, with PBMCs isolated through density gradient centrifugation. PBMCs intended for TCR sequencing were cryopreserved in liquid nitrogen and thawed later in a water bath at 37 degrees C. The sorted or isolated CD4+, CD8+ and CD8+ TEMRA cells had a purity of 90% or higher.

As for this clonotype: Its antigen has not been determined. No much larger clone is present one base from it, and per-base qualities are unavailable.

RNA was extracted using the RNeasy kit, and roughly 0.5 to 1 microgram was reverse transcribed with random hexamers. The immunoSEQ multiplex PCR assay, which covers 54 Vbeta and 13 Jbeta segments, was used to amplify TCR beta CDR3 regions. PCR amplification bias was corrected by using a synthetic template baseline for primer optimization and computational correction. The study's processing was this. Only productive sequences were kept, with reads annotated to V, D and J genes according to IMGT and analyzed in immunoSEQ Analyzer. Clonality was computed as one minus Shannon entropy normalized by log2 of the number of productive unique sequences. For each patient and control, public and private clones were evaluated among the 100 most prevalent clones. Clones were defined as Susac-specific if absent from the healthy and MS cohorts, from 1052 published viral clones and from other ImmuneACCESS disease sequences. The public reads were reprocessed in TCRdb via fastp at Q25 and MiXCR, keeping in-frame beta chains. Rows matching on CDR3 protein sequence are summarized as one entry with the most common DNA and genes. These V and J calls rely on TCRdb rather than the paper's analysis. Counted in this sample were 160,000 or so distinct CDR3 sequences; 93% of them appeared once. The ten largest clones capture 0.13% of the sample.

The V gene is TRBV4-1 and the J gene is TRBJ2-3, with 7 bases matching TRBD2. The receptor was derived from a human donor in good health. The sequencing sample was made of CD4+ T cells from PBMCs. The nucleotide sequence is TGCGCCAGCAGCCGAATGTTCCTTGCGGGGGTAGATACGCAGTATTTT. This translates into CASSRMFLAGVDTQYF.